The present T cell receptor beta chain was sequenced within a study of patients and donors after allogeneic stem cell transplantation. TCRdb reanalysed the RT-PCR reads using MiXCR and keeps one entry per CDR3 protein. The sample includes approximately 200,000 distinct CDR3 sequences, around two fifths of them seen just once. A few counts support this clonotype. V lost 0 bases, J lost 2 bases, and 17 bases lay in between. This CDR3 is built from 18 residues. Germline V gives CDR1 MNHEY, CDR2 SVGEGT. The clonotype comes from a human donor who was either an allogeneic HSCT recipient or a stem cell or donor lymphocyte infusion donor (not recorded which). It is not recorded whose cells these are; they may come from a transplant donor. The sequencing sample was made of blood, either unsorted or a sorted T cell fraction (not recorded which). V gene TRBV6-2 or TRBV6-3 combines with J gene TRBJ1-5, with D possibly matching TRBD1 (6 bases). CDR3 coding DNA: TGTGCCAGCAGTTACTCCTTTATTGGGGGCGCGGGCAATCAGCCCCAGCATTTT. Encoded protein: CASSYSFIGGAGNQPQHF.